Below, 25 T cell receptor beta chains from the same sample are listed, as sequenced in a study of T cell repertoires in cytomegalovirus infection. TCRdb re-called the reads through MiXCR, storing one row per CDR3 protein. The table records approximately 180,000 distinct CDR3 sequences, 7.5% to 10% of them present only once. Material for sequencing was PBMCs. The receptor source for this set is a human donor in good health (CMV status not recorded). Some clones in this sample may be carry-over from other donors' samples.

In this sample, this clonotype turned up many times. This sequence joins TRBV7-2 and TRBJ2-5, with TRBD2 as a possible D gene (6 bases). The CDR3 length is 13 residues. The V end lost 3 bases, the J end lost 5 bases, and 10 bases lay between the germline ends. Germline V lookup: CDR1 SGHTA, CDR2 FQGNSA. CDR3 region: CASSFAGSETQYF. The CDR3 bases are TGTGCCAGCAGCTTCGCGGGAAGCGAGACCCAGTACTTC.

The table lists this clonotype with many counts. The CDR3 reads CAIKKSPTDSDTQYF. CDR3 in DNA: TGTGCCATAAAAAAGTCGCCCACAGATTCAGATACGCAGTATTTT. The V call is TRBV15, the J call TRBJ2-3; D uncertain. The V and J ends lost 10 bases and 4 bases respectively, with 21 bases between them. The CDR3 contains 15 residues. Looked up from germline, CDR1 is LNHNV and CDR2 is YYDKDF (reference sequence).

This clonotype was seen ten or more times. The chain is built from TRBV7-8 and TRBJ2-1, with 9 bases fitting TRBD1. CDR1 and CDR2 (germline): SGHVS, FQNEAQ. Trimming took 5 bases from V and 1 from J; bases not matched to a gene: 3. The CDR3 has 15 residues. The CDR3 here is CASSRDRVSYNEQFF. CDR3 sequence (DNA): TGTGCCAGCAGCCGGGACAGGGTTTCCTACAATGAGCAGTTCTTC.

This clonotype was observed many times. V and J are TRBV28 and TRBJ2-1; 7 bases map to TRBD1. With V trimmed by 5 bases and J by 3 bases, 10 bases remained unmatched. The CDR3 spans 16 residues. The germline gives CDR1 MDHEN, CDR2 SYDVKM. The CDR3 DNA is TGTGCCAGCAGTGGCCGGGACAGCAAAGACTACAATGAGCAGTTCTTC. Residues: CASSGRDSKDYNEQFF.

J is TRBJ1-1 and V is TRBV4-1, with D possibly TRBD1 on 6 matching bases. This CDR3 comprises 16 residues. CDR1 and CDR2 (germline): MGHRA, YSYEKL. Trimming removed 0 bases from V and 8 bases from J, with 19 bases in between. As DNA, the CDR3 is TGCGCCAGCAGCCAAGAGAGGGCAGGGAGGGGGGAAGAAGCTTTCTTT. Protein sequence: CASSQERAGRGEEAFF.

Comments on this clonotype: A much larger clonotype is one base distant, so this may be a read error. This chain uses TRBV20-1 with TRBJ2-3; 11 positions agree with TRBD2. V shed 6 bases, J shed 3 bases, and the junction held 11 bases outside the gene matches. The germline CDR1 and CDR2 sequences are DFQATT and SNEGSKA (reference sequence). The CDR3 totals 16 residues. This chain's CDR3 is CSALPQRTSGTDTQYF. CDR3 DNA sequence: TGCAGTGCCCTACCTCAGCGGACTAGCGGGACAGATACGCAGTATTTT.

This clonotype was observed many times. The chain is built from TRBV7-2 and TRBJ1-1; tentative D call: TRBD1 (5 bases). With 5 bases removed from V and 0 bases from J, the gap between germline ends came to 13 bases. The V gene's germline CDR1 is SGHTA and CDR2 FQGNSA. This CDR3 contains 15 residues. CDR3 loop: CASSRRGSLNTEAFF. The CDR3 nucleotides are TGTGCCAGCAGCCGGCGGGGGAGCTTGAACACTGAAGCTTTCTTT. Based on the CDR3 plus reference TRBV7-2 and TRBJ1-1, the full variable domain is GAGVSQSPSNKVTEKGKDVELRCDPISGHTALYWYRQSLGQGLEFLIYFQGNSAPDKSGLPSDRFSAERTGGSVSTLTIQRTQQEDSAVYLCASSRRGSLNTEAFFGQGTRLTVV.

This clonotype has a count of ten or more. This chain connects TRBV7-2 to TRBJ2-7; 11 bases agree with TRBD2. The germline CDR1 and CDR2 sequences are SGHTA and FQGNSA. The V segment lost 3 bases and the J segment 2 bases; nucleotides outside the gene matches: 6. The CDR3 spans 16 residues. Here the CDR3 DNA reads TGTGCCAGCAGCTTGGGGGTTAGCGGGAGGGCCTACGAGCAGTACTTC. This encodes CASSLGVSGRAYEQYF.

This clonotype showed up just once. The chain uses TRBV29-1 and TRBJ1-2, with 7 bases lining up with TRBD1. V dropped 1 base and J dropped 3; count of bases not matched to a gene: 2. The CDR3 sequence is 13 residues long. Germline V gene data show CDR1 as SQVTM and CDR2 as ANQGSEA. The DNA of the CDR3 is TGCAGCGTTGAAGTGGGGACAGACTATGGCTACACCTTC. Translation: CSVEVGTDYGYTF. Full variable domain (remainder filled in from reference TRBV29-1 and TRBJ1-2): SAVISQKPSRDICQRGTSLTIQCQVDSQVTMMFWYRQQPGQSLTLIATANQGSEATYESGFVIDKFPISRPNLTFSTLTVSNMSPEDSSIYLCSVEVGTDYGYTFGSGTRLTVV.

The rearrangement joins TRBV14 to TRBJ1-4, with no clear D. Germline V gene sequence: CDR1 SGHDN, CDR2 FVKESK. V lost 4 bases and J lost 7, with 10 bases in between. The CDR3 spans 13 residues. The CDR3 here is CASSPSWSEKLFF. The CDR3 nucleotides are TGTGCCAGCAGCCCCTCGTGGAGTGAAAAACTGTTTTTT.

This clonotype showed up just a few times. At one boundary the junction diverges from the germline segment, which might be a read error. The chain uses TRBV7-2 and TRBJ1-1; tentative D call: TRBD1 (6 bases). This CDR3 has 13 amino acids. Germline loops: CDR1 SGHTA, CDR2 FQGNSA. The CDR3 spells CASSLGQAVEPFF. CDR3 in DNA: TGTGCCAGCAGCTTAGGACAGGCGGTTGAACCTTTCTTT.

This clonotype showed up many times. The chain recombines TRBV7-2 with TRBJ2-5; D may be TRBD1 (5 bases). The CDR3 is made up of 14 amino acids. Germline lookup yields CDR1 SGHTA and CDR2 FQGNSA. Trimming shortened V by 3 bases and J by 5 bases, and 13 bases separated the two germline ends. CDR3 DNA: TGTGCCAGCAGCTTGGTTTCAGGGTGGGAGACCCAGTACTTC. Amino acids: CASSLVSGWETQYF.

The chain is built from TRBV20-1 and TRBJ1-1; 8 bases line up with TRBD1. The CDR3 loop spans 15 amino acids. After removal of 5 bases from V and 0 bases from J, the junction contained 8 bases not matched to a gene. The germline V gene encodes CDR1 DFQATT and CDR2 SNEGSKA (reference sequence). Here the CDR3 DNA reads TGCAGTGCTCCTGGACAGGGCTGGATGAACACTGAAGCTTTCTTT. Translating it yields CSAPGQGWMNTEAFF.

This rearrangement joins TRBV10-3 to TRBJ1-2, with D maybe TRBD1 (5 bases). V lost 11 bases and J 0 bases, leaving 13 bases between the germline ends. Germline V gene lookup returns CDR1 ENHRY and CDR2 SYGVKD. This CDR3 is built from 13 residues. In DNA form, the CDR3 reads TGTGCCGCCAGACAGTCAACTAACTATGGCTACACCTTC. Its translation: CAARQSTNYGYTF.

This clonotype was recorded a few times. The CDR3 DNA reads as TGTGCCAGCTCACCTCGTTCTGCTAGCGGGCAAAAAGAGACCCAGTACTTC. Amino acid sequence: CASSPRSASGQKETQYF. The chain employs TRBV18 and TRBJ2-5; 8 bases agree with TRBD2. In germline, CDR1 is KGHSH, CDR2 LQKENI. With 3 bases clipped from V and 3 bases from J, the junction kept 12 bases outside the gene matches. The CDR3 totals 17 residues.

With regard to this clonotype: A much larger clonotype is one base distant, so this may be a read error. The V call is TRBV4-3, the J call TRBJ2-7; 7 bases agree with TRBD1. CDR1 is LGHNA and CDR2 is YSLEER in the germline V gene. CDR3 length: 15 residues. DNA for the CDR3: TGCGCCAGCAGCCAAGAATGGGACAGACCCTACGAGCAGAACTTC. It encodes CASSQEWDRPYEQNF.

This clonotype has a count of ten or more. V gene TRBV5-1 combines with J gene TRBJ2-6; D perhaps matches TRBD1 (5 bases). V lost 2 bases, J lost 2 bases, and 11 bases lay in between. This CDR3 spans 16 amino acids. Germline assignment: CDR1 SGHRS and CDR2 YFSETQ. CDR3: CASSFQGKAGANVLTF. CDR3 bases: TGCGCCAGCAGCTTCCAGGGAAAAGCTGGGGCCAACGTCCTGACTTTC. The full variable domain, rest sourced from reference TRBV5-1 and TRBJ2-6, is KAGVTQTPRYLIKTRGQQVTLSCSPISGHRSVSWYQQTPGQGLQFLFEYFSETQRNKGNFPGRFSGRQFSNSRSEMNVSTLELGDSALYLCASSFQGKAGANVLTFGAGSRLTVL.

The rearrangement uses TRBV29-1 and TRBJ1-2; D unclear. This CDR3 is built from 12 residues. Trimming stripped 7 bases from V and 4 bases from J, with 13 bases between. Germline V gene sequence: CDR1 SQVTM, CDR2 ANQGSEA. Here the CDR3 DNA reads TGCAGCGCAAGTTATGGTGGCTATGGCTACACCTTC. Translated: CSASYGGYGYTF.

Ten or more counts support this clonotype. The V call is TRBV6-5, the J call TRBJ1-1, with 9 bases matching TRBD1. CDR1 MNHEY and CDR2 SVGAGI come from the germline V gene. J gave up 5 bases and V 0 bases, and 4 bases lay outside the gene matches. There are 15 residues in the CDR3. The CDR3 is CASSYSTGGFTEAFF. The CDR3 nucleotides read TGTGCCAGCAGTTACTCAACAGGGGGCTTTACTGAAGCTTTCTTT.

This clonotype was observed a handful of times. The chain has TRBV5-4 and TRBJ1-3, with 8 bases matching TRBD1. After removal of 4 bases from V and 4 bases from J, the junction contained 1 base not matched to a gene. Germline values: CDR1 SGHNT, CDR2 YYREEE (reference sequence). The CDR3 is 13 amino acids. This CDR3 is CASSRTGGNTIYF. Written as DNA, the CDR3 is TGTGCCAGCAGCAGGACAGGGGGAAACACCATATATTTT.

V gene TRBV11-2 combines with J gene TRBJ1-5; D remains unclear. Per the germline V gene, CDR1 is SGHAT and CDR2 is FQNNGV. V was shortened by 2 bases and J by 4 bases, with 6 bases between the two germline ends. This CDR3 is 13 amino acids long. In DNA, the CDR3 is TGTGCCAGCAGCTTAACTCCGAATCAGCCCCAGCATTTT. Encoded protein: CASSLTPNQPQHF. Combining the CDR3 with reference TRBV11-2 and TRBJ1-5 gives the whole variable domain EAGVAQSPRYKIIEKRQSVAFWCNPISGHATLYWYQQILGQGPKLLIQFQNNGVVDDSQLPKDRFSAERLKGVDSTLKIQPAKLEDSAVYLCASSLTPNQPQHFGDGTRLSIL.

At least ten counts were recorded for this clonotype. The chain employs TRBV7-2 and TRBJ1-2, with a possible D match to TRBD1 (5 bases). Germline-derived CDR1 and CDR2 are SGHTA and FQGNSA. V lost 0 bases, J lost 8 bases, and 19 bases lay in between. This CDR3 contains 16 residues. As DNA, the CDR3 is TGTGCCAGCAGCTTAGCTTTAGGTGGGGGACGAGGCGGCTACACCTTC. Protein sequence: CASSLALGGGRGGYTF. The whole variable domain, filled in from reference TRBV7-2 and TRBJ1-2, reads GAGVSQSPSNKVTEKGKDVELRCDPISGHTALYWYRQSLGQGLEFLIYFQGNSAPDKSGLPSDRFSAERTGGSVSTLTIQRTQQEDSAVYLCASSLALGGGRGGYTFGSGTRLTVV.

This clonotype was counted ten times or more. CDR3 in amino acids: CASSFFGLAGNEQFF. The CDR3, as DNA: TGTGCCAGCAGCTTTTTCGGACTAGCGGGCAATGAGCAGTTCTTC. The V gene is TRBV7-2, the J gene TRBJ2-1; 11 nucleotides align to TRBD2. The CDR3 covers 15 residues. Germline CDR1 and CDR2: SGHTA and FQGNSA. Unmatched junction bases numbered 4, after V lost 3 bases and J lost 6 bases.

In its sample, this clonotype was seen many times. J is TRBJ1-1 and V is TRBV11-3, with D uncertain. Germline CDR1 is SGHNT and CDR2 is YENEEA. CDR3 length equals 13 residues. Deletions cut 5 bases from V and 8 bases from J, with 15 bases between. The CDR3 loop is CASSVRDGTEAFF. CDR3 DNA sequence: TGTGCCAGCAGCGTCCGGGATGGCACGGAAGCTTTCTTT.

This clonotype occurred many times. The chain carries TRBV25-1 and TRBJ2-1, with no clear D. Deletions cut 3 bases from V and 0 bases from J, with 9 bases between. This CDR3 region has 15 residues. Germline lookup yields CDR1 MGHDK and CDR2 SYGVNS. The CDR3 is CASSEGSPSYNEQFF. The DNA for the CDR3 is TGTGCCAGCAGTGAGGGGTCGCCCTCCTACAATGAGCAGTTCTTC.